This TCR beta chain stems from a study of T-cell reconstitution after alpha-beta-depleted transplantation in children. This clonotype was detected only a few times. What it recognizes is unknown. Findings of the study overall: Elevated TCRbeta diversity at day 60 was traced, in some patients, to surviving recipient T cells and thymic progenitors. Counts and diversity of T cells one year after transplant came mostly from newly produced T cells.

The length of the CDR3 is 13 residues. Trimming cost V 3 bases and J 0 bases, with 8 bases left between them. CDR1 and CDR2 (germline): DFQATT, SNEGSKA (reference sequence). Molecular barcoding with unique molecular identifiers was used for the TCRbeta library. TCRdb itself ran the PCR reads through MiXCR, one entry per CDR3 protein. The sample has approximately 630,000 distinct CDR3 sequences; around 13% are singletons. This specimen was PBMCs, taken before TCRalphabeta/CD19-depleted stem cell transplant. The receptor was derived from a girl aged 2-10 years with congenital amegakaryocytic thrombocytopenia, due to receive a stem cell transplant. The chain recombines TRBV20-1 with TRBJ1-1; D remains ambiguous. CDR3 in DNA: TGCAGTGCTAGGACTTACTTGAACACTGAAGCTTTCTTT. This codes for CSARTYLNTEAFF.